Reported below is one T cell receptor (beta chain). The data stem from a study of T-cell memory formation after mild COVID-19. Study-level information: There were largely donor-specific TCR clusters.

TCRdb analysed the 5' RACE reads with MiXCR anew, one entry per CDR3 protein. The sample consists of 300,000 to 400,000 distinct CDR3 sequences, around 15% of them appearing once. The germline CDR1 and CDR2 sequences are DFQATT and SNEGSKA (reference sequence). The CDR3 consists of 13 residues. The ends were cut back, 3 bases at V and 1 base at J, with 9 bases in the middle. The chain joins TRBV20-1 to TRBJ1-2; D ambiguous. The receptor comes from a man younger than 35 who had mild COVID-19 (a few samples of this study predate the infection). Cell type and time point are not known. Sequenced sample: PBMCs or a T cell subset sorted from them (not recorded which). CDR3 DNA sequence: TGCAGTGCTAGGGACGATATTAACTATGGCTACACCTTC. Translation gives CSARDDINYGYTF.